Listed here are 10 T cell receptor beta chains from one sample, sequenced in a study of neurological immune-mediated disorders. TCRdb re-called the 5' RACE reads with MiXCR, one entry per CDR3 protein. The sample yields tens of thousands of distinct CDR3 sequences, 10% seen once. Time point reported: longitudinal time-point 1 (baseline). The sample was PBMCs. Receptors originate from a man aged 30 to 39 in good health.

In its sample, this clonotype was seen many times. J is TRBJ1-1 and V is TRBV5-1; D might be TRBD1 (6 bases). CDR1 is SGHRS, CDR2 YFSETQ, per germline. The CDR3 length is 18 residues. V was cut by 0 bases and J by 5 bases, with 23 bases left in between. For the CDR3, the DNA is TGCGCCAGCAGCTTGGTAGTTGTCGTCGGGGGGGCGCTTACTGAAGCTTTCTTT. It specifies CASSLVVVVGGALTEAFF. The whole variable domain, filled in from reference TRBV5-1 and TRBJ1-1, reads KAGVTQTPRYLIKTRGQQVTLSCSPISGHRSVSWYQQTPGQGLQFLFEYFSETQRNKGNFPGRFSGRQFSNSRSEMNVSTLELGDSALYLCASSLVVVVGGALTEAFFGQGTRLTVV.

This clonotype showed up many times. J is TRBJ2-2 and V is TRBV4-2; D remains unclear. The length of the CDR3 is 13 residues. With 8 bases removed from V and 1 base from J, the gap between germline ends came to 8 bases. CDR1 LGHNA and CDR2 YNFKEQ come from the germline V gene. The CDR3 loop is CASLSENTGELFF. The CDR3 bases are TGTGCCAGCCTTTCAGAGAACACCGGGGAGCTGTTTTTT.

Note on this clonotype: Possible read error: a much larger clone is one base away. The chain links TRBV12-3 or TRBV12-4 to TRBJ2-3; D gene ambiguous. The CDR3 spans 11 residues. V shed 9 bases and J shed 5 bases, with 9 bases lying between them. The CDR3 DNA sequence: TGTGCCAGAAGTACTATAGATACGCAGTATTTT. Translating it yields CARSTIDTQYF.

This clonotype appeared many times. The V call is TRBV7-9, the J call TRBJ2-1; D remains ambiguous. The V end was cut by 5 bases, the J end by 5 bases, with 7 bases between. The germline gives CDR1 SEHNR, CDR2 FQNEAQ (reference sequence). CDR3 length: 12 amino acids. The CDR3 DNA is TGTGCCAGCAGCCATTTTAACAATGAGCAGTTCTTC. It yields the protein CASSHFNNEQFF.

This clonotype has ten or more counts. The chain employs TRBV12-3 or TRBV12-4 and TRBJ2-5, with TRBD1 matching over 8 bases. The junction had 14 bases not matched to a gene; V was cut back by 6 bases and J by 5 bases. This CDR3 has 16 amino acids. CDR3 protein: CASSPQTGAASETQYF. CDR3 coding DNA: TGTGCCAGCAGCCCCCAGACAGGGGCCGCTTCGGAGACCCAGTACTTC.

This clonotype occurred many times. The rearrangement links TRBV25-1 to TRBJ2-2; D unclear. The CDR3 runs to 14 residues. V lost 8 bases to trimming and J lost 2 bases, with 12 bases between them. Looked up from germline, CDR1 is MGHDK and CDR2 is SYGVNS. CDR3 amino acids: CASSGRFNTGELFF. In DNA, the CDR3 is TGTGCCAGCTCTGGCCGCTTCAACACCGGGGAGCTGTTTTTT.

This clonotype was counted many times. V and J are TRBV20-1 and TRBJ2-7; D may correspond to TRBD1 or TRBD2 (5 bases each). The CDR3 totals 12 residues. Trimming took 3 bases from V and 4 from J, leaving 10 bases between them. CDR1 and CDR2 (germline): DFQATT, SNEGSKA (reference sequence). CDR3 in DNA: TGCAGTGCTAGCCGGGACGGTTACGAGCAGTACTTC. It codes for CSASRDGYEQYF.

The table lists this clonotype with many counts. V is TRBV19 and J is TRBJ1-6; 7 bases align to TRBD1. The CDR3 has 16 residues. Germline lookup yields CDR1 LNHDA and CDR2 SQIVND (reference sequence). J gave up 9 bases and V 3 bases, and 11 bases lay outside the gene matches. As DNA, the CDR3 is TGTGCCAGTAGTATTTTACCGGGACAGATTCGTTCACCCCTCCACTTT. It codes for CASSILPGQIRSPLHF. Looking up the rest from reference TRBV19 and TRBJ1-6 gives the full variable domain: DGGITQSPKYLFRKEGQNVTLSCEQNLNHDAMYWYRQDPGQGLRLIYYSQIVNDFQKGDIAEGYSVSREKKESFPLTVTSAQKNPTAFYLCASSILPGQIRSPLHFGNGTRLTVT.

This clonotype was seen a handful of times. This CDR3 is CASSPPGENNEQFF. As DNA, the CDR3 is TGTGCCAGCTCACCACCGGGAGAAAACAATGAGCAGTTCTTC. V and J are TRBV18 and TRBJ2-1; maybe TRBD2 (5 bases). The CDR3 has 14 residues. Germline CDR1 KGHSH, CDR2 LQKENI. V was shortened by 0 bases and J by 5 bases, with 8 bases between the two germline ends.

By share, this clonotype ranks as medium-sized (0.01 to 0.1%). This chain uses TRBV7-2 with TRBJ1-2; D remains ambiguous. CDR1 and CDR2 from the germline V gene are SGHTA and FQGNSA. The ends were cut back, 4 bases at V and 4 bases at J, with 10 bases in the middle. CDR3 length: 13 amino acids. The CDR3 loop reads CASSSNIVYGYTF. The CDR3 region has the DNA TGTGCCAGCAGCTCAAATATCGTCTATGGCTACACCTTC. Together with reference TRBV7-2 and TRBJ1-2, the CDR3 gives the full variable domain: GAGVSQSPSNKVTEKGKDVELRCDPISGHTALYWYRQSLGQGLEFLIYFQGNSAPDKSGLPSDRFSAERTGGSVSTLTIQRTQQEDSAVYLCASSSNIVYGYTFGSGTRLTVV.